This TCR beta chain came from a study of T cell responses to AZD1222 COVID-19 vaccine. Points from the study as a whole: Among AZD1222 vaccinees, only 5 or 6 were seropositive at baseline. Spike-specific TCRs gained breadth and depth after people received two AZD1222 doses.

The protocol was immunoSEQ multiplex PCR, while the TCRdb copy is restricted to in-frame clones and leaves out a portion. The table includes approximately 200,000 clones, roughly 93% detected once. The V segment lost 4 bases and the J segment 4 bases; nucleotides outside the gene matches: 3. The germline V gene encodes CDR1 SGHVS and CDR2 FQNEAQ. The length of the CDR3 is 14 residues. A word on this clone: Its antigen is not identified.

The sample in question was peripheral blood, obtained on day 0 of AZD1222 vaccination. This clonotype was obtained from an adult in good health. The chain joins TRBV7-8 to TRBJ1-4, with 7 bases aligning to TRBD1. The CDR3, as DNA: TGTGCCAGCAGCTCGGGACAGAATAATGAAAAACTGTTTTTT. Protein sequence: CASSSGQNNEKLFF.